This T cell receptor beta chain comes out of a study of blood T cells in healthy people across ages. Looking at the study overall: Roughly one uniquely barcoded beta molecule per two T cells was captured. The study's findings and limits: It was found that TCR beta diversity correlated strongly with the percentage of naive T cells. PBMCs were not sorted, which prevented a conclusive comparison of naive versus antigen-experienced cells.

The authors isolated at least 6.5 million PBMCs per sample. A remark on this clonotype: Its matching antigen is unknown.

A J-beta primer mix and a sample-barcoded 5' primer were used in a second PCR of about 7 to 11 cycles. TCRdb called the 5' RACE reads again in MiXCR, with one record for every CDR3 protein. The sample contains about 970,000 distinct CDR3 sequences, just over 50% of which appear only once. This clonotype originated in a woman aged 60-70 years in good health. The sequenced material came from blood.

This CDR3 reads CATKAGPIQPQHF. The DNA for the CDR3 is TGTGCTACCAAGGCGGGACCCATTCAGCCCCAGCATTTT. This sequence joins TRBV6-5 and TRBJ1-5; TRBD1 might be the D (5 bases). Germline values: CDR1 MNHEY, CDR2 SVGAGI. This CDR3 comprises 13 residues.